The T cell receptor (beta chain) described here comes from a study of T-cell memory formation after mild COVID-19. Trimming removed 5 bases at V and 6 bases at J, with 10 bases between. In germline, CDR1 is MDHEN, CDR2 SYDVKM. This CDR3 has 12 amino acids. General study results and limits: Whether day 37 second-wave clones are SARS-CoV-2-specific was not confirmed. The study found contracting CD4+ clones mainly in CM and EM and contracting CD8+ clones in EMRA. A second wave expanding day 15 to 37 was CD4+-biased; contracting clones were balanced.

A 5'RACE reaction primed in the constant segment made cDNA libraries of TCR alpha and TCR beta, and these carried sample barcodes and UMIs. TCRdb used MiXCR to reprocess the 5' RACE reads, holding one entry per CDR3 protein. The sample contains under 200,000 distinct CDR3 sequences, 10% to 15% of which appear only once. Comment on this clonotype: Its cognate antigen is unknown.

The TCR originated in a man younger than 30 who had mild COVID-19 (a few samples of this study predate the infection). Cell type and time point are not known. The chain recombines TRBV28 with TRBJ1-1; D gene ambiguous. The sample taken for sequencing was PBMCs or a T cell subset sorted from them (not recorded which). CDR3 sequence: CASSHIISEAFF. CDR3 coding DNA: TGTGCCAGCAGTCATATTATCTCTGAAGCTTTCTTT.